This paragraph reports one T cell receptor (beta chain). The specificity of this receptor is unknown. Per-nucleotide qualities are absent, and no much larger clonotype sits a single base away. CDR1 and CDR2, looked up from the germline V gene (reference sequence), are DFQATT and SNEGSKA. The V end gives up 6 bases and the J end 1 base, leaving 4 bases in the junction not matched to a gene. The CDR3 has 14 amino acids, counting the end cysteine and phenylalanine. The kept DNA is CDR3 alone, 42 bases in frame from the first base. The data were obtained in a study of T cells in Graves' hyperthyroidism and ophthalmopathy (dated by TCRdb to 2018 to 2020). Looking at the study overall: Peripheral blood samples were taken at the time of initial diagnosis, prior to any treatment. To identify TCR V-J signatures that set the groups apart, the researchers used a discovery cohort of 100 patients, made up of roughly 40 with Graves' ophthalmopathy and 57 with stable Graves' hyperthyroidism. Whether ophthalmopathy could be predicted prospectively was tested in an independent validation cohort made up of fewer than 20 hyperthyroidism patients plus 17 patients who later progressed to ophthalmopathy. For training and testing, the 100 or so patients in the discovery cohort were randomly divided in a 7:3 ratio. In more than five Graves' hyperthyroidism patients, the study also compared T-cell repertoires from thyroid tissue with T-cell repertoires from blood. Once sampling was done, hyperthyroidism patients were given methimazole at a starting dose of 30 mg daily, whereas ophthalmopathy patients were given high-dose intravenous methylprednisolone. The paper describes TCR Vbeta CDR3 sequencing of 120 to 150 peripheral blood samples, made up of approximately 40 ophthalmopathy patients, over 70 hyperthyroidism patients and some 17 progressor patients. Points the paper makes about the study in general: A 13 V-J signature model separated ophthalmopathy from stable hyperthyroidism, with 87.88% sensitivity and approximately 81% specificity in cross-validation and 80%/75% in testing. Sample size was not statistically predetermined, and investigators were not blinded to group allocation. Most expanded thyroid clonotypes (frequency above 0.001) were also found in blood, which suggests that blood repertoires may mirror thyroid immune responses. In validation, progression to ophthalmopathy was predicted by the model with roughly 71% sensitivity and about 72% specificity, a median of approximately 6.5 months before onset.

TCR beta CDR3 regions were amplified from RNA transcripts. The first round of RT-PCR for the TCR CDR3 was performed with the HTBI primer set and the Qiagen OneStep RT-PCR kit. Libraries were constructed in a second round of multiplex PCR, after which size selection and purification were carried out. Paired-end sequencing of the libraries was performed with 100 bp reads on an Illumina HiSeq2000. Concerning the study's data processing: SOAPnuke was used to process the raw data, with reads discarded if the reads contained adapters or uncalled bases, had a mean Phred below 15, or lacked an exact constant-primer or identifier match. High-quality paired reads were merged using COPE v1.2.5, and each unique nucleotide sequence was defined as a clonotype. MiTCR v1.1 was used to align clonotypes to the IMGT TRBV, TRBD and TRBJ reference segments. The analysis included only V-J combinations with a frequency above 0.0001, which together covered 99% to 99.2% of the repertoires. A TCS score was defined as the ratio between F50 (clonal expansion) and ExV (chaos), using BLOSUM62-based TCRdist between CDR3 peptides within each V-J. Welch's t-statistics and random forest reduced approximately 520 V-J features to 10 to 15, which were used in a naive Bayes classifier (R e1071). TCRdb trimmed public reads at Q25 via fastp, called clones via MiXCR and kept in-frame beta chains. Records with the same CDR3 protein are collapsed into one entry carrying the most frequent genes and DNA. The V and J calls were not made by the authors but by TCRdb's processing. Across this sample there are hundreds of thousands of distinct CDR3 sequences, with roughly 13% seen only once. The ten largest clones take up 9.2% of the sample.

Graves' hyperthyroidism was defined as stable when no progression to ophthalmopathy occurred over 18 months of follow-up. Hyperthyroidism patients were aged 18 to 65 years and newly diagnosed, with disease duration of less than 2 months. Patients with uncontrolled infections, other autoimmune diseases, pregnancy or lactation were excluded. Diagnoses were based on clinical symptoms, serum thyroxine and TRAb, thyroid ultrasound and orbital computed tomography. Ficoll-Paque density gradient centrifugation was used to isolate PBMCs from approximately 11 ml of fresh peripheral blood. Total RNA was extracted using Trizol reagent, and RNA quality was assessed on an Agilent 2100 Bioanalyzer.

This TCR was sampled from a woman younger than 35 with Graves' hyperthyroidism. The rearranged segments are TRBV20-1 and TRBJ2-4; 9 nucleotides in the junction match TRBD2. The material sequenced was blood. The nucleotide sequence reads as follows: TGCAGTGCGGGACTAGCCGCTGCCAAAAACATTCAGTACTTC. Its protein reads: CSAGLAAAKNIQYF.